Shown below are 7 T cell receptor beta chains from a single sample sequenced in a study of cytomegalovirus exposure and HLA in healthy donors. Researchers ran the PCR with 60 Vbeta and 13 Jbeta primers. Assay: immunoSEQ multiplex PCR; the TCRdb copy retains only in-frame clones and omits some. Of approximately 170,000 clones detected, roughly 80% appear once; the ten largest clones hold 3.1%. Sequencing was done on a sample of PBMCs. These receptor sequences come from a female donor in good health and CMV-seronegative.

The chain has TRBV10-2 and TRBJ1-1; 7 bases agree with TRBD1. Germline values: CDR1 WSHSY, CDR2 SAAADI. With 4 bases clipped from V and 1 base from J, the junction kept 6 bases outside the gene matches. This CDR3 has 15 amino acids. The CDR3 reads CASSGRGQGNTEAFF. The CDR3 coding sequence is TGCGCCAGCAGTGGTAGGGGGCAGGGGAACACTGAAGCTTTCTTT.

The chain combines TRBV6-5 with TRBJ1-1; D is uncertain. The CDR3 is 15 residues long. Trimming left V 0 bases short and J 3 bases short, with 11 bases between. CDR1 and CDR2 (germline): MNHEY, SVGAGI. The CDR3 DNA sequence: TGTGCCAGCAGTTACTCGAGTCGGGTGGACACTGAAGCTTTCTTT. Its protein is CASSYSSRVDTEAFF.

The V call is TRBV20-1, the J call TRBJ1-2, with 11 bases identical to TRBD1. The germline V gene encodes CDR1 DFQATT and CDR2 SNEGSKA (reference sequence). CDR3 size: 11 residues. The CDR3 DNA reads TGCGGACGGACAGGGGGCATTGGCTACACCTTC. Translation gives CGRTGGIGYTF.

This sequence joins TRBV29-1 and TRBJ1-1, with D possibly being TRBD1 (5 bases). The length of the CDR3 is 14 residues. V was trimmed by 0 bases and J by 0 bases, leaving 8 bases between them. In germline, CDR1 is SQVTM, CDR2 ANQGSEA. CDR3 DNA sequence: TGCAGCGTTGAAGAGCCAGGGCTGAACACTGAAGCTTTCTTT. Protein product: CSVEEPGLNTEAFF.

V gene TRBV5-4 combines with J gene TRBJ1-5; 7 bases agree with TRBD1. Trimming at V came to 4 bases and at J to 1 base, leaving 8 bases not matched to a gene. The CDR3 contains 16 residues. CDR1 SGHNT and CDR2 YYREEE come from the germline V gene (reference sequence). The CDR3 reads CASSAGGGLSNQPQHF. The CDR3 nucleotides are TGTGCCAGCAGCGCCGGAGGGGGCTTGAGCAATCAGCCCCAGCATTTT.

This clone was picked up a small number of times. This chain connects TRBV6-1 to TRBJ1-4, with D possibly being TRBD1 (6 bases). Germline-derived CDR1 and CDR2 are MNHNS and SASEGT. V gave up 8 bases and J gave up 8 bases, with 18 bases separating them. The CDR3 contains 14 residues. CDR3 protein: CASCAGGHGEKLFF. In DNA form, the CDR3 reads TGTGCCAGCTGCGCCGGGGGGCATGGGGAAAAACTGTTTTTT.

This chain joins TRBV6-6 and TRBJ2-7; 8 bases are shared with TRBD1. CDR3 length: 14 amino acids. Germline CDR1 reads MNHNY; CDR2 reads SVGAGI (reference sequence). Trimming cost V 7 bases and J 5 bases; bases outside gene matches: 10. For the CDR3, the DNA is TGTGCCAGCAAACGCTCCGGACAGGGCGACGAGCAGTACTTC. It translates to CASKRSGQGDEQYF.